A single sample gave rise to the 6 T cell receptor beta chains below, sequenced in a study of shared clonotypes between healthy human individuals. Profiled with immunoSEQ multiplex PCR; TCRdb holds only in-frame clones, not every one. Of hundreds of thousands of clones in the sample, approximately 96% are singletons; the top ten hold 0.11%. Naive CD8 cells, CD45RO-negative and positively selected for CCR7, excluded terminally differentiated effector memory CD45RA+ cells. Sample: naive CD8+ T cells sorted from blood. These receptors came from a woman aged 25-40 years in good health.

This sequence joins TRBV5-1 and TRBJ2-1; the match to TRBD2 covers 8 bases. In germline, CDR1 is SGHRS, CDR2 YFSETQ. CDR3 length: 15 amino acids. The trim removed 2 bases at V and 6 bases at J, leaving 7 bases unmatched. The CDR3 bases are TGCGCCAGCAGCTTTAAGCGGGAGCTCTCCAATGAGCAGTTCTTC. Residues: CASSFKRELSNEQFF.

The chain has TRBV14 and TRBJ2-7; perhaps TRBD1 as D (5 bases). The germline CDR1 and CDR2 sequences are SGHDN and FVKESK. V lost 4 bases and J 4 bases, leaving 17 bases between the germline ends. This CDR3 has 15 amino acids. The chain's CDR3 is CASSPETAYNYEQYF. DNA of the CDR3: TGTGCCAGCAGCCCTGAGACAGCCTACAATTACGAGCAGTACTTC. Using reference TRBV14 and TRBJ2-7 for the parts outside the CDR3, the full variable domain is EAGVTQFPSHSVIEKGQTVTLRCDPISGHDNLYWYRRVMGKEIKFLLHFVKESKQDESGMPNNRFLAERTGGTYSTLKVQPAELEDSGVYFCASSPETAYNYEQYFGPGTRLTVT.

The gene calls are TRBV15 and TRBJ2-7, with unresolved D. The V gene lost 3 bases and the J gene lost 3 bases, with 15 bases spanning the gap. The CDR3 sequence is 15 residues long. Per germline, CDR1 LNHNV and CDR2 YYDKDF (reference sequence). DNA of the CDR3: TGTGCCACCAGCAGTGATCGGACCCGCGACTACGAGCAGTACTTC. This sequence encodes CATSSDRTRDYEQYF. Complete variable domain (other parts from reference TRBV15 and TRBJ2-7): DAMVIQNPRYQVTQFGKPVTLSCSQTLNHNVMYWYQQKSSQAPKLLFHYYDKDFNNEADTPDNFQSRRPNTSFCFLDIRSPGLGDTAMYLCATSSDRTRDYEQYFGPGTRLTVT.

This chain uses TRBV27 with TRBJ2-1, with 10 bases matching TRBD2. V lost 5 bases, J lost 0 bases, and 7 bases stayed unmatched. Germline V lookup: CDR1 MNHEY, CDR2 SMNVEV (reference sequence). This CDR3 spans 17 amino acids. This CDR3 is CASSTSGNLYSYNEQFF. DNA for the CDR3: TGTGCCAGCAGTACTAGCGGGAACCTGTACTCCTACAATGAGCAGTTCTTC.

The CDR3, as DNA: TGTGCCAGCAGTTTAGTCAGAGCAGAGACCCAGTACTTC. Its protein is CASSLVRAETQYF. V is TRBV27 and J is TRBJ2-5; D unclear. CDR1 and CDR2 (germline): MNHEY, SMNVEV (reference sequence). The ends were cut back, 2 bases at V and 4 bases at J, with 8 bases in the middle. The CDR3 spans 13 residues.

The chain combines TRBV28 with TRBJ2-7, with TRBD2 as a possible D gene (5 bases). Between the trimmed V and J ends, which lost 5 bases and 2 bases, there was a span of 10 bases. CDR3 length equals 13 residues. Germline V gene lookup returns CDR1 MDHEN and CDR2 SYDVKM. The CDR3 DNA sequence: TGTGCCAGCAGTGGACTGCAAACCTACGAGCAGTACTTC. It translates to CASSGLQTYEQYF.